One sample yielded the 4 T cell receptor beta chains listed below, sequenced in a study of T cells in tuberculosis. Produced via immunoSEQ multiplex PCR; TCRdb's table is partial and in-frame only. The table lists around 30,000 clones, 85% to 95% of them singletons, with less than 5.5% in the top ten. Input material: PBMCs. These receptors all come from a donor between 10 and 35 years old with latent tuberculosis or without tuberculosis infection.

This chain joins TRBV10-3 and TRBJ2-3; TRBD2 might be the D (5 bases). V was pared by 0 bases and J by 2 bases, with 6 bases between. The CDR3 has 14 residues. Per germline, CDR1 ENHRY and CDR2 SYGVKD. The CDR3 reads CAISESDYTDTQYF. The CDR3 nucleotides read TGTGCCATCAGTGAGTCTGACTACACAGATACGCAGTATTTT.

This rearrangement joins TRBV7-8 to TRBJ2-7; 7 bases line up with TRBD1. CDR3 length equals 15 residues. V was pared by 2 bases and J by 0 bases, with 4 bases of the junction left unmatched. From germline, CDR1 is SGHVS and CDR2 FQNEAQ. CDR3 sequence (DNA): TGTGCCAGCAGCTTATCGACAGGGAGCTCCTACGAGCAGTACTTC. Protein product: CASSLSTGSSYEQYF.

The gene calls are TRBV7-2 and TRBJ1-4; TRBD1 aligns across 7 bases. V shed 5 bases, J shed 13 bases, and the junction held 7 bases outside the gene matches. The CDR3 has 12 residues. Germline V lookup: CDR1 SGHTA, CDR2 FQGNSA. CDR3 in DNA: TGTGCCAGCAGCACTCACAGGGGTACACTGTTTTTT. Translating it yields CASSTHRGTLFF.

The chain employs TRBV13 and TRBJ2-1, with D possibly matching TRBD2 (6 bases). Germline CDR1 is PRHDT and CDR2 is FYEKMQ (reference sequence). The CDR3 length is 14 residues. V shed 6 bases and J shed 8 bases, with 17 bases lying between them. In DNA, the CDR3 is TGTGCCAGCAGTTCGGGACTTAGGGTCCATGAGCAGTTCTTC. It specifies CASSSGLRVHEQFF. Using reference TRBV13 and TRBJ2-1 for the parts outside the CDR3, the full variable domain is AAGVIQSPRHLIKEKRETATLKCYPIPRHDTVYWYQQGPGQDPQFLISFYEKMQSDKGSIPDRFSAQQFSDYHSELNMSSLELGDSALYFCASSSGLRVHEQFFGPGTRLTVL.